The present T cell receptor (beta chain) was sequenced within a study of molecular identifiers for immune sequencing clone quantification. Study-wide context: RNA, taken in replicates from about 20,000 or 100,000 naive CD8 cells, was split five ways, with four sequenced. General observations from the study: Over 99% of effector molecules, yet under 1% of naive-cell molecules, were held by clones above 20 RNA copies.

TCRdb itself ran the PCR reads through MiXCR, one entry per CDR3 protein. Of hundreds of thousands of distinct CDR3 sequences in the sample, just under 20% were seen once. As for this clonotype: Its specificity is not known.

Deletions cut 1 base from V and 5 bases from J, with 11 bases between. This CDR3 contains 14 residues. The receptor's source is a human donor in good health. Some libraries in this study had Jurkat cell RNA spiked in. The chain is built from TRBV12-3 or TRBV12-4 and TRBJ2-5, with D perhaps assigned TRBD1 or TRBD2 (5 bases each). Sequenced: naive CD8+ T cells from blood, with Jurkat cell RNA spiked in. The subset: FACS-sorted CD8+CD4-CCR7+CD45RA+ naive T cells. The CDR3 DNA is TGTGCCAGCAGTTTAGAGGGGAGTAGCGAGACCCAGTACTTC. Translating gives CASSLEGSSETQYF.